A single sample is the source of the 20 T cell receptor beta chains below, sequenced in a study of regulatory T cells in long-lasting Graves disease. Time point denoted: newly diagnosed GD, antithyroid drugs for less than 3 months. PBMC RNA served as the TCR library source. Libraries of TCR beta came from iRepertoire HTBI primers plus Arm-PCR of CDR3 regions. Using its own MiXCR run on the multiplex PCR reads, TCRdb lists one record per CDR3 protein. The sample consists of about 220,000 distinct CDR3 sequences, roughly 20% of them appearing once. The sample also formed part of further work on T cells in Graves' hyperthyroidism and ophthalmopathy.

This sample comprised peripheral blood mononuclear cells (PBMCs), obtained at new diagnosis, from a patient treated with antithyroid drugs. The receptors come from a woman aged 30 to 39 with Graves disease.

This clonotype occurred many times. The J gene is TRBJ1-2, the V gene TRBV18; 7 nucleotides agree with TRBD1. The germline gives CDR1 KGHSH, CDR2 LQKENI. V lost 1 base, J lost 7 bases, and 18 bases stayed unmatched. This CDR3 spans 18 amino acids. The chain's CDR3 is CASSPLQFGTAERVGYTF. For the CDR3, the DNA is TGTGCCAGCTCACCACTACAATTTGGGACAGCTGAGAGGGTTGGCTACACCTTC. The whole variable domain, remainder taken from reference TRBV18 and TRBJ1-2, is NAGVMQNPRHLVRRRGQEARLRCSPMKGHSHVYWYRQLPEEGLKFMVYLQKENIIDESGMPKERFSAEFPKEGPSILRIQQVVRGDSAAYFCASSPLQFGTAERVGYTFGSGTRLTVV.

This clonotype was recorded many times. V is TRBV9 and J is TRBJ2-2, with D perhaps matching TRBD1 or TRBD2 (5 bases each). Trimming stripped 4 bases from V and 0 bases from J, with 10 bases between. Looked up from germline, CDR1 is SGDLS and CDR2 is YYNGEE. This CDR3 is built from 15 residues. In DNA, the CDR3 is TGTGCCAGCAGCACTCGGGGACCGAACACCGGGGAGCTGTTTTTT. Protein: CASSTRGPNTGELFF.

In this sample, this clonotype turned up many times. V and J are TRBV5-8 and TRBJ2-5; 8 nucleotides align to TRBD1. The ends lost 1 base at V and 7 bases at J; junction bases unmatched: 9. From germline, CDR1 is SGHTS and CDR2 YDEGEE. The CDR3 runs to 15 residues. This CDR3 is CASSLSVRGLVTQYF. CDR3 sequence (DNA): TGTGCCAGCAGCTTGTCTGTCAGGGGGCTAGTGACCCAGTACTTC. The full variable domain, with the rest looked up from reference TRBV5-8 and TRBJ2-5, is EAGVTQSPTHLIKTRGQQATLRCSPISGHTSVYWYQQALGLGLQFLLWYDEGEERNRGNFPPRFSGRQFPNYSSELNVNALELEDSALYLCASSLSVRGLVTQYFGPGTRLLVL.

This clonotype came up many times. The J gene is TRBJ2-7, the V gene TRBV28; 8 bases map to TRBD1. With V trimmed by 4 bases and J by 2 bases, 7 bases remained unmatched. The CDR3 spans 15 residues. The germline gives CDR1 MDHEN, CDR2 SYDVKM. CDR3 residues: CASSSRQGSTYEQYF. For the CDR3, the DNA is TGTGCCAGCAGTTCCCGACAGGGGTCGACCTACGAGCAGTACTTC.

At least ten counts were recorded for this clonotype. The CDR3 sequence is CATSDAGTVNMDEQFF. In DNA form, the CDR3 reads TGTGCCACCAGTGACGCCGGGACAGTCAATATGGATGAGCAGTTCTTC. The V and J genes are TRBV24-1 and TRBJ2-1; the match to TRBD1 covers 7 bases. The CDR3 loop spans 16 amino acids. CDR1 is KGHDR and CDR2 is SFDVKD in the germline V gene. Unmatched junction bases numbered 13, after V lost 4 bases and J lost 8 bases.

This clonotype has a count of ten or more. The chain joins TRBV29-1 to TRBJ2-3; TRBD2 aligns across 9 bases. This CDR3 region has 15 residues. The germline gives CDR1 SQVTM, CDR2 ANQGSEA. J gave up 5 bases and V 4 bases, and 10 bases lay outside the gene matches. The CDR3 is CSVAPGLAGRDTQYF. In DNA form, the CDR3 reads TGCAGCGTTGCTCCGGGGCTAGCGGGGAGAGATACGCAGTATTTT.

This clonotype was recorded many times. The chain uses TRBV19 and TRBJ2-3, with D possibly being TRBD1 or TRBD2 (7 bases each). Trimming shortened V by 1 base and J by 4 bases, and 12 bases separated the two germline ends. The CDR3 is 15 amino acids. Germline V gene sequence: CDR1 LNHDA, CDR2 SQIVND (reference sequence). CDR3 DNA: TGTGCCAGTAGTATAGCCCCAGGGGGGGCAGATACGCAGTATTTT. Translating gives CASSIAPGGADTQYF.

This clonotype occurred many times. V and J are TRBV20-1 and TRBJ2-1; TRBD2 aligns across 10 bases. The CDR3 sequence is 13 residues long. Germline-derived CDR1 and CDR2 are DFQATT and SNEGSKA (reference sequence). Trimming took 6 bases from V and 8 from J; bases not matched to a gene: 7. CDR3 in amino acids: CSAPSGSRHEQFF. CDR3 nucleotides: TGCAGTGCCCCTAGCGGGAGCCGTCATGAGCAGTTCTTC.

Comment on this clonotype: A read error is likely here: a far larger clone is one base away. The chain recombines TRBV6-9 with TRBJ1-2; D is unclear. The CDR3 contains 13 residues. Germline V gene lookup returns CDR1 MNHGY and CDR2 SVAAGI. The CDR3 nucleotides read TGCGTCAGCAGTGACCAGCCACGCTATGGCTACACCTTC. It yields the protein CVSSDQPRYGYTF.

This clonotype was seen repeatedly, ten times or more. The CDR3 DNA is TGTGCCAGCAACCCGGGACTCGGTAATGAAAAACTGTTTTTT. This translates into CASNPGLGNEKLFF. The chain carries TRBV12-3 or TRBV12-4 and TRBJ1-4; TRBD1 is a possible D gene (5 bases). V was shortened by 7 bases and J by 4 bases, with 13 bases between the two germline ends. This CDR3 contains 14 residues.

As regards this clonotype: Since a far larger clone is one base different, this is likely a read error. J is TRBJ2-3 and V is TRBV30; D is ambiguous. The DNA end lines up better with TRBJ2-1; the J call may be wrong. From germline, CDR1 is GTSNPN and CDR2 SVGIG (reference sequence). CDR3 length equals 12 residues. In DNA form, the CDR3 reads TGTGCCTGGAGCGAGCACTGGGATGAGCAGTTCTTC. It encodes CAWSEHWDEQFF.

A note on this clonotype: It differs at one base from a far larger clone, so likely a read error. V is TRBV2 and J is TRBJ2-7; D is uncertain. There are 11 residues in the CDR3. Germline lookup yields CDR1 SNHLY and CDR2 FYNNEI. The ends were cut back, 6 bases at V and 4 bases at J, with 7 bases in the middle. This CDR3 reads CASSFEYEQYF. The CDR3 bases are TGTGCCAGCAGCTTCGAGTACGAGCAGTACTTC.

This clonotype was seen at least ten times. The chain uses TRBV20-1 and TRBJ1-2, with 11 bases that match TRBD1. V was clipped by 7 bases and J by 8 bases; unmatched bases: 3. Germline V lookup: CDR1 DFQATT, CDR2 SNEGSKA (reference sequence). There are 11 residues in the CDR3. The CDR3: CSVGTGGGYTF. DNA of the CDR3: TGCAGTGTTGGGACAGGGGGAGGCTACACCTTC.

This clonotype was observed many times. This chain joins TRBV9 and TRBJ2-5; no firm D call. CDR3 length: 14 residues. Germline V gives CDR1 SGDLS, CDR2 YYNGEE. The V end lost 0 bases, the J end lost 5 bases, and 11 bases lay between the germline ends. The CDR3 DNA is TGTGCCAGCAGCGTAGAGGATCTTGTCGAGACCCAGTACTTC. Its protein product is CASSVEDLVETQYF.

CDR3 DNA: TGTGCCACCAGTGAGGCAGGGGGTCCCTACGAGCAGTACTTC. Protein product: CATSEAGGPYEQYF. This chain connects TRBV24-1 to TRBJ2-7, with 7 bases aligning to TRBD1. Trimming took 4 bases from V and 2 from J; bases not matched to a gene: 4. The length of the CDR3 is 14 residues. CDR1 is KGHDR and CDR2 is SFDVKD in the germline V gene.

This clonotype has a handful of counts. This chain joins TRBV6-2 or TRBV6-3 and TRBJ2-3; D is tentatively TRBD1 or TRBD2 (5 bases each). Per germline, CDR1 MNHEY and CDR2 SVGEGT. This CDR3 has 14 amino acids. The ends were cut back, 10 bases at V and 2 bases at J, with 16 bases in the middle. The CDR3 DNA reads as TGTGCCACTTACCCGGCCGGGACCACAGATACGCAGTATTTT. Protein: CATYPAGTTDTQYF.

In this sample, this clonotype turned up many times. The chain employs TRBV2 and TRBJ2-7; D is unclear. The CDR3 loop spans 14 amino acids. CDR1 and CDR2 (germline): SNHLY, FYNNEI. The germline V and J ends were trimmed by 2 bases and 0 bases, with 8 bases remaining between them. The CDR3 nucleotides are TGTGCCAGCAGTGAAAAAAGTTCCTCCTACGAGCAGTACTTC. This translates into CASSEKSSSYEQYF.

The sample holds many counts of this clonotype. The chain links TRBV2 to TRBJ1-1, with D possibly being TRBD1 (6 bases). The CDR3 totals 13 residues. V was cut by 2 bases and J by 4 bases, with 8 bases left in between. Germline V lookup: CDR1 SNHLY, CDR2 FYNNEI. The CDR3 nucleotides read TGTGCCAGCAGTGAATGGACAGTCACTGAAGCTTTCTTT. Translated: CASSEWTVTEAFF. The full variable domain, in which reference TRBV2 and TRBJ1-1 provide the parts outside the CDR3, is EPEVTQTPSHQVTQMGQEVILRCVPISNHLYFYWYRQILGQKVEFLVSFYNNEISEKSEIFDDQFSVERPDGSNFTLKIRSTKLEDSAMYFCASSEWTVTEAFFGQGTRLTVV.

The sample holds many counts of this clonotype. The V and J genes are TRBV24-1 and TRBJ2-3; 12 bases are a match to TRBD2. Germline V gene data show CDR1 as KGHDR and CDR2 as SFDVKD. The CDR3 has 19 residues. Germline trimming cut 0 bases from V and 7 bases from J; bases unmatched to any gene: 13. CDR3 protein: CATSDLRPGTSGPGNTQYF. DNA for the CDR3: TGTGCCACCAGTGATTTGAGGCCCGGGACTAGCGGGCCGGGAAATACGCAGTATTTT.

There are many counts of this clonotype. The rearrangement links TRBV12-3 or TRBV12-4 to TRBJ1-1; maybe TRBD1 (5 bases). The CDR3 has 14 residues. Deletions cut 3 bases from V and 4 bases from J, with 12 bases between. CDR3 loop: CASSFRPRATEAFF. The DNA for the CDR3 is TGTGCCAGCAGTTTCCGTCCCAGGGCCACTGAAGCTTTCTTT.